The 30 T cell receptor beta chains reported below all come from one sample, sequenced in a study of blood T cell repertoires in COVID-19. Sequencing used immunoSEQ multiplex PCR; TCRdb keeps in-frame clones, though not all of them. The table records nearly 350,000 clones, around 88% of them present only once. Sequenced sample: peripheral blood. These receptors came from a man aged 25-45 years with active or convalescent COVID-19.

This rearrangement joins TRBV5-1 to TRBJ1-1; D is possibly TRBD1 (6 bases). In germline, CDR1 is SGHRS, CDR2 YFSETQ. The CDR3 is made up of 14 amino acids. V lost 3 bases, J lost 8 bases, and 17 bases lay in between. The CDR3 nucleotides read TGCGCCAGCAGCTCTGGCCAGGGGTTCAGGGAAGCTTTCTTT. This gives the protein CASSSGQGFREAFF.

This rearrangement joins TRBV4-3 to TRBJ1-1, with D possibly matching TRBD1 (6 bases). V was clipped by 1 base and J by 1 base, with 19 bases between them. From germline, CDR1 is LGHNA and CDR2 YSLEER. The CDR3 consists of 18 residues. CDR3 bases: TGCGCCAGCAGCCAAGTTATGAGGGGGAAGTGGTCGAACACTGAAGCTTTCTTT. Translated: CASSQVMRGKWSNTEAFF.

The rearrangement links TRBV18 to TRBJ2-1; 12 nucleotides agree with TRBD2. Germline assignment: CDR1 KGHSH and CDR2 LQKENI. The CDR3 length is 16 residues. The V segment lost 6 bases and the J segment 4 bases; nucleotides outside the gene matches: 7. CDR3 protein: CASSRTTSGSYNEQFF. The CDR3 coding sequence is TGTGCCAGCTCCCGGACGACTAGCGGGAGTTACAATGAGCAGTTCTTC. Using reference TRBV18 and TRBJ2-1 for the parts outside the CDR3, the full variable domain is NAGVMQNPRHLVRRRGQEARLRCSPMKGHSHVYWYRQLPEEGLKFMVYLQKENIIDESGMPKERFSAEFPKEGPSILRIQQVVRGDSAAYFCASSRTTSGSYNEQFFGPGTRLTVL.

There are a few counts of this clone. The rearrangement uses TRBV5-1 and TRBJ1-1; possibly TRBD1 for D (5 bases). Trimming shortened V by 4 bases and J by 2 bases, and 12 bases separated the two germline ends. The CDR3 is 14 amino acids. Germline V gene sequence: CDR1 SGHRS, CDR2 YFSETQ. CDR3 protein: CASSAQGRNTEAFF. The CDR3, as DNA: TGCGCCAGCAGCGCCCAGGGAAGAAACACTGAAGCTTTCTTT.

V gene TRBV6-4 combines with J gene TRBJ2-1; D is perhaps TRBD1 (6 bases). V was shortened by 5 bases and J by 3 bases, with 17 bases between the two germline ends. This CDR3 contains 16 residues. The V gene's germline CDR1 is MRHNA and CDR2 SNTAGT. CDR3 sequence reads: CASSRAGATRYNEQFF. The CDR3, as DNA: TGTGCCAGCAGTCGTGCAGGGGCTACCCGCTACAATGAGCAGTTCTTC.

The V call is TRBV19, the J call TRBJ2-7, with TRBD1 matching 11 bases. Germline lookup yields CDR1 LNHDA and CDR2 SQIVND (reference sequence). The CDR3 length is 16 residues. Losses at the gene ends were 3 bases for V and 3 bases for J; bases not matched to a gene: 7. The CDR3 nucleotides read TGTGCCAGTAGTATCAATAGGGGACAGGGGGGCTACGAGCAGTACTTC. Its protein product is CASSINRGQGGYEQYF.

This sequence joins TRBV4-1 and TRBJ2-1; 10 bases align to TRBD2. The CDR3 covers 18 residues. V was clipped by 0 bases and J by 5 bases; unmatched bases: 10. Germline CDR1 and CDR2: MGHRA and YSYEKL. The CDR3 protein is CASSQDLPSSGSNNEQFF. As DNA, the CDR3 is TGCGCCAGCAGCCAAGATCTCCCTTCTAGCGGGAGTAACAATGAGCAGTTCTTC.

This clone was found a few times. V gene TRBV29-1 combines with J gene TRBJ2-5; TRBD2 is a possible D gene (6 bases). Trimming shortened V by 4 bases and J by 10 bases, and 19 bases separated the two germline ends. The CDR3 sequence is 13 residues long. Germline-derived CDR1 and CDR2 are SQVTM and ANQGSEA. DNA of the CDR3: TGCAGCGTTGGGGAGCAGCGGGTGGGGGACCAGTACTTC. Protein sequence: CSVGEQRVGDQYF.

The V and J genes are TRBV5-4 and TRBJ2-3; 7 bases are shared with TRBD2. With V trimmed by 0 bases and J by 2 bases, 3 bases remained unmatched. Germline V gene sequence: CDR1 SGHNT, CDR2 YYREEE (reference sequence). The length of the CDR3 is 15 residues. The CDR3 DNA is TGTGCCAGCAGCTTGGAAAGCGGGAACACAGATACGCAGTATTTT. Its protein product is CASSLESGNTDTQYF.

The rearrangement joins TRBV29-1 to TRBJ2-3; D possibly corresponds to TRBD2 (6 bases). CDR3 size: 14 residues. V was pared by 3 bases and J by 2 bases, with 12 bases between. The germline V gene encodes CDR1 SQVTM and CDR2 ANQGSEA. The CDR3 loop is CSVESAGVTDTQYF. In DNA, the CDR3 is TGCAGCGTTGAGTCAGCGGGCGTCACAGATACGCAGTATTTT.

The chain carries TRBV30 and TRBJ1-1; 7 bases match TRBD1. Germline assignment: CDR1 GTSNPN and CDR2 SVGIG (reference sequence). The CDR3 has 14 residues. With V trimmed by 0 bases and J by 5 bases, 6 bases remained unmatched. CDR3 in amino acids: CAWSVGQGETEAFF. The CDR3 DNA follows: TGTGCCTGGAGTGTTGGGCAGGGGGAAACTGAAGCTTTCTTT.

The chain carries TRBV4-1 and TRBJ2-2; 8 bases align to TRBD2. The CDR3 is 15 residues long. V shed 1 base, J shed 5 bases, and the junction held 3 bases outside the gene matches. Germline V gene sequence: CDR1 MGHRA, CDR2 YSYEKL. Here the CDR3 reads CASSQAGGQTGELFF. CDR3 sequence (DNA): TGCGCCAGCAGCCAAGCGGGGGGGCAAACCGGGGAGCTGTTTTTT.

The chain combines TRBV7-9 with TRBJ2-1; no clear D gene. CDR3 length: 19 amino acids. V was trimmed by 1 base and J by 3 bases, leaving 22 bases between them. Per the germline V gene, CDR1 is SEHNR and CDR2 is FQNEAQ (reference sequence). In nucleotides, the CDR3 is TGTGCCAGCAGCTTAGTCTCTGGTTCCACCGCGGCACGCTACAATGAGCAGTTCTTC. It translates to CASSLVSGSTAARYNEQFF.

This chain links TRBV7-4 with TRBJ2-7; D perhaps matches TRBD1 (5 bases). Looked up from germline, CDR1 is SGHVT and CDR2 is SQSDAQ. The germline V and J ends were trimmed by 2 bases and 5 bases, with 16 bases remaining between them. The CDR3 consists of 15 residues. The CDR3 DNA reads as TGTGCCAGCAGCTTATTCAGGGTTGTCTTAAACGAGCAGTACTTC. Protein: CASSLFRVVLNEQYF.

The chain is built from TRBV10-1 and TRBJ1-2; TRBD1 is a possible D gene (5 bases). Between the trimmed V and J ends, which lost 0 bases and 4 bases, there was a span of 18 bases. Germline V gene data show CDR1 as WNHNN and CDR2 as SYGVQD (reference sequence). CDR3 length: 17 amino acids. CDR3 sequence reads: CASSESMTNQGPYGYTF. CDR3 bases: TGCGCCAGCAGTGAGTCCATGACGAATCAGGGTCCCTATGGCTACACCTTC.

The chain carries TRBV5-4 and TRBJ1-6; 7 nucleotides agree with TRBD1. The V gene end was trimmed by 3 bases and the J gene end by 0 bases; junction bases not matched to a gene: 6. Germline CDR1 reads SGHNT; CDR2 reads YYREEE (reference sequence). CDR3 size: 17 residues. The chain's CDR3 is CASSSYRDSSYNSPLHF. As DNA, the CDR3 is TGTGCCAGCAGCTCGTACCGGGACAGCTCCTATAATTCACCCCTCCACTTT. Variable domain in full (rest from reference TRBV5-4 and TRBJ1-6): ETGVTQSPTHLIKTRGQQVTLRCSSQSGHNTVSWYQQALGQGPQFIFQYYREEENGRGNFPPRFSGLQFPNYSSELNVNALELDDSALYLCASSSYRDSSYNSPLHFGNGTRLTVT.

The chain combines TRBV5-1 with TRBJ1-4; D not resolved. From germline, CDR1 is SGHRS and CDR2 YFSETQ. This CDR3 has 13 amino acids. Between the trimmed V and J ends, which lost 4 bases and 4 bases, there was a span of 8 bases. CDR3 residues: CASSQTDNEKLFF. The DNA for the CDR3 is TGCGCCAGCAGCCAAACAGATAATGAAAAACTGTTTTTT.

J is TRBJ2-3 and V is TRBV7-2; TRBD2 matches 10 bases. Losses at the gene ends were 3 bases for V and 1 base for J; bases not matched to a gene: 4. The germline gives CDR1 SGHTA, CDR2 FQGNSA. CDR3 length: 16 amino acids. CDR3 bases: TGTGCCAGCAGCTTGAGTCTAGCGGGGGGCACAGATACGCAGTATTTT. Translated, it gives CASSLSLAGGTDTQYF. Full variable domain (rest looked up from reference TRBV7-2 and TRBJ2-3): GAGVSQSPSNKVTEKGKDVELRCDPISGHTALYWYRQSLGQGLEFLIYFQGNSAPDKSGLPSDRFSAERTGGSVSTLTIQRTQQEDSAVYLCASSLSLAGGTDTQYFGPGTRLTVL.

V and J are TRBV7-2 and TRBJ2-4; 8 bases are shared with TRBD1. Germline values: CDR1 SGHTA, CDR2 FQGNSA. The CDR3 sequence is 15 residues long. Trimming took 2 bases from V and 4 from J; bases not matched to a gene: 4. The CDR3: CASSLTGGMKNIQYF. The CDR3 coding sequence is TGTGCCAGCAGCTTAACAGGGGGGATGAAAAACATTCAGTACTTC.

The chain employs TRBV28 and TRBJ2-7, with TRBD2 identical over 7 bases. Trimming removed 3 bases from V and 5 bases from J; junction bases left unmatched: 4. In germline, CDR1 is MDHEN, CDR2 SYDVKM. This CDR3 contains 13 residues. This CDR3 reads CASSLGGLNEQYF. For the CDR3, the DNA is TGTGCCAGCAGTTTGGGAGGGCTTAACGAGCAGTACTTC.

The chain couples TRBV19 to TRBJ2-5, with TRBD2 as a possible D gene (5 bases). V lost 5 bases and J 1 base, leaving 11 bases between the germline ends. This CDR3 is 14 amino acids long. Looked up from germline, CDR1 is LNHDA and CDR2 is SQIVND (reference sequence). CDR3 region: CASSPRSVQETQYF. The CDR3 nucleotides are TGTGCCAGTAGTCCCCGTAGCGTCCAAGAGACCCAGTACTTC.

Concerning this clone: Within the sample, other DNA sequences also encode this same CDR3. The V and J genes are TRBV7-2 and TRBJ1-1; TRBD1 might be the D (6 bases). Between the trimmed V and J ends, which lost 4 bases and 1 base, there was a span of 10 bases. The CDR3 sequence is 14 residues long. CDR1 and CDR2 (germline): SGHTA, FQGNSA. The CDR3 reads CASSSQGGNTEAFF. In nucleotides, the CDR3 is TGTGCCAGCAGCTCCCAAGGGGGGAACACTGAAGCTTTCTTT.

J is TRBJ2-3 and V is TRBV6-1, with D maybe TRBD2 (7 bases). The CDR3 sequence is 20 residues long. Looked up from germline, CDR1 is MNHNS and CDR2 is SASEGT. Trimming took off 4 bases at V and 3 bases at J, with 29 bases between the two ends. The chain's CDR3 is CASSGRQVPLFSGLTDTQYF. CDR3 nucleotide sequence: TGTGCCAGCAGTGGAAGACAGGTTCCCCTGTTTAGCGGGCTAACAGATACGCAGTATTTT.

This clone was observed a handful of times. The CDR3 protein is CASSLAPRGSLNTIYF. The DNA of the CDR3 is TGTGCCAGCAGCTTAGCTCCTAGGGGGAGTTTAAACACCATATATTTT. The chain employs TRBV7-2 and TRBJ1-3; weak D call: TRBD1 (6 bases). V was clipped by 0 bases and J by 6 bases, with 15 bases between them. CDR1 is SGHTA and CDR2 is FQGNSA in the germline V gene. The CDR3 loop spans 16 amino acids.

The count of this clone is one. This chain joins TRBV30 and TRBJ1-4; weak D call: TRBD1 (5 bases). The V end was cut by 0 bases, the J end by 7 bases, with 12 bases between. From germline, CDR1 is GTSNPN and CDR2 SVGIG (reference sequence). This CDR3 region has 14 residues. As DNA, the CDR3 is TGTGCCTGGAGTGTTAAGCAGGGAGGTGAAAAACTGTTTTTT. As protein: CAWSVKQGGEKLFF.

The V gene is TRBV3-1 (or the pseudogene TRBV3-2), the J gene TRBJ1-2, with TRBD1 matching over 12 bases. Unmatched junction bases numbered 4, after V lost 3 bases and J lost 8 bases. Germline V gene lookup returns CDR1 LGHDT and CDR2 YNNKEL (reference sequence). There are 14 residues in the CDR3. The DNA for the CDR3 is TGTGCCAGCAGCCAGGGGACAGGGGGCGGGGGCTACACCTTC. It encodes CASSQGTGGGGYTF.

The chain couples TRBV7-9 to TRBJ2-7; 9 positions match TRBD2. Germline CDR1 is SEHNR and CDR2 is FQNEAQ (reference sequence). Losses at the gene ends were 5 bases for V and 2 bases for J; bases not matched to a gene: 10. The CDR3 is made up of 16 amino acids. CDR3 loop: CASSPSGMGRTYEQYF. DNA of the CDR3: TGTGCCAGCAGCCCTAGCGGGATGGGAAGGACCTACGAGCAGTACTTC.

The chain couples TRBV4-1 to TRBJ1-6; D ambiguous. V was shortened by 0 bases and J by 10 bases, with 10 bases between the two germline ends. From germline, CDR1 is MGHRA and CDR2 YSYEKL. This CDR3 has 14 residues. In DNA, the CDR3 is TGCGCCAGCAGCCAAGAATCGGGGAACTCACCCCTCCACTTT. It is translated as CASSQESGNSPLHF.

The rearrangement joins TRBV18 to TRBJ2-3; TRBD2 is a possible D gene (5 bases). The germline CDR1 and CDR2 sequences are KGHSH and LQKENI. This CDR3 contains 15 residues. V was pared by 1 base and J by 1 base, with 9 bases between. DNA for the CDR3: TGTGCCAGCTCACCACGGACTCCCCGCACAGATACGCAGTATTTT. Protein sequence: CASSPRTPRTDTQYF.

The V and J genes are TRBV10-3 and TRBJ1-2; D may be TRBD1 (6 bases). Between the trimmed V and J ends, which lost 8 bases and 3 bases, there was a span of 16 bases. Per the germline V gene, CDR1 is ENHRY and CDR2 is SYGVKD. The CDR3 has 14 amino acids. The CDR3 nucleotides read TGTGCCATCCATTCAGGGGCCACGGACTATGGCTACACCTTC. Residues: CAIHSGATDYGYTF.